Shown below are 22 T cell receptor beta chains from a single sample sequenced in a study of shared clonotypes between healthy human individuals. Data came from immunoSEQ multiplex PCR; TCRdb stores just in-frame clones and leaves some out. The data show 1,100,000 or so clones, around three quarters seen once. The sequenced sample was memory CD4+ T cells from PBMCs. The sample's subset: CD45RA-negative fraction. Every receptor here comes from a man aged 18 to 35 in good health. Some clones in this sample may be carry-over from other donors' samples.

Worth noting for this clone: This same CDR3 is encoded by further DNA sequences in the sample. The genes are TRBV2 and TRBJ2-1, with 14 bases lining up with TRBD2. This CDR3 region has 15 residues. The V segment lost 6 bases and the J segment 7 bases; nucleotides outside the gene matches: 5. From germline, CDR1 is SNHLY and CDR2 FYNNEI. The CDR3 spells CASSGTSGSNNEQFF. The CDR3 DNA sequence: TGTGCCAGCAGCGGGACTAGCGGGAGTAATAATGAGCAGTTCTTC.

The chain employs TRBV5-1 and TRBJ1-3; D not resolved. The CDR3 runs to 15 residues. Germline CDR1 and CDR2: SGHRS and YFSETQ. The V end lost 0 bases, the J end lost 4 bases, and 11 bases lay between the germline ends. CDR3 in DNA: TGCGCCAGCAGCTTGGATCAGAGATCAGGAAACACCATATATTTT. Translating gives CASSLDQRSGNTIYF.

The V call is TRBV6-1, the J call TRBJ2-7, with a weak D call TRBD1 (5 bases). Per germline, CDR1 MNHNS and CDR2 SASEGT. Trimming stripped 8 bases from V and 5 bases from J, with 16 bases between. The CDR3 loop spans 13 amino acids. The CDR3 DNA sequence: TGTGCCAGCCGGGTTAATGGGGCCGACGAGCAGTACTTC. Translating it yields CASRVNGADEQYF.

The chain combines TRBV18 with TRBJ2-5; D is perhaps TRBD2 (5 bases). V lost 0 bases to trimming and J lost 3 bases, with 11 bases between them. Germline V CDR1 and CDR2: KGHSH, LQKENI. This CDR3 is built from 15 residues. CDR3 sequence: CASSPPTGVKETQYF. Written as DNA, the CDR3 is TGTGCCAGCTCACCACCTACCGGGGTAAAAGAGACCCAGTACTTC.

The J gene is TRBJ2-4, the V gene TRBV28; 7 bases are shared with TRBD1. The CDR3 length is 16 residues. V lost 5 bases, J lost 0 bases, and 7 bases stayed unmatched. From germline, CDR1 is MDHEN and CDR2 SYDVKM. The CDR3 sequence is CASSRTGTVAKNIQYF. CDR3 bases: TGTGCCAGCAGTCGGACAGGAACCGTAGCCAAAAACATTCAGTACTTC. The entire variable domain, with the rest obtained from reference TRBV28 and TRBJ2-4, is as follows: DVKVTQSSRYLVKRTGEKVFLECVQDMDHENMFWYRQDPGLGLRLIYFSYDVKMKEKGDIPEGYSVSREKKERFSLILESASTNQTSMYLCASSRTGTVAKNIQYFGAGTRLSVL.

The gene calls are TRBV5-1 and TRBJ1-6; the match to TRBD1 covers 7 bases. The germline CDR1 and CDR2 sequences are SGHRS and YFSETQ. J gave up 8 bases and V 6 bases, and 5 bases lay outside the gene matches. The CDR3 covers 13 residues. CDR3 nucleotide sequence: TGCGCCAGCAAGGGGACAGATGATTCACCCCTCCACTTT. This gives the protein CASKGTDDSPLHF. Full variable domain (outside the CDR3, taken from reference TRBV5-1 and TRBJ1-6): KAGVTQTPRYLIKTRGQQVTLSCSPISGHRSVSWYQQTPGQGLQFLFEYFSETQRNKGNFPGRFSGRQFSNSRSEMNVSTLELGDSALYLCASKGTDDSPLHFGNGTRLTVT.

CDR3 region: CATARPSTDTQYF. As DNA, the CDR3 is TGTGCCACCGCGAGACCCAGCACAGATACGCAGTATTTT. The chain links TRBV28 to TRBJ2-3; D is unresolved. V dropped 10 bases and J dropped 0 bases, with 11 bases sitting between them. Germline V gene sequence: CDR1 MDHEN, CDR2 SYDVKM. This CDR3 comprises 13 residues. The entire variable domain, with the rest obtained from reference TRBV28 and TRBJ2-3, is as follows: DVKVTQSSRYLVKRTGEKVFLECVQDMDHENMFWYRQDPGLGLRLIYFSYDVKMKEKGDIPEGYSVSREKKERFSLILESASTNQTSMYLCATARPSTDTQYFGPGTRLTVL.

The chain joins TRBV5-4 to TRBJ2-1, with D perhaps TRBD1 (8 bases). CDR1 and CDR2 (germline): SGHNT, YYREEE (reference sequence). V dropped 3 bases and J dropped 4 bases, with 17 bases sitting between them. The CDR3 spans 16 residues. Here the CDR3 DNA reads TGTGCCAGCAGCTGGGAGGGGACAGGTTCTTACAATGAGCAGTTCTTC. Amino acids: CASSWEGTGSYNEQFF.

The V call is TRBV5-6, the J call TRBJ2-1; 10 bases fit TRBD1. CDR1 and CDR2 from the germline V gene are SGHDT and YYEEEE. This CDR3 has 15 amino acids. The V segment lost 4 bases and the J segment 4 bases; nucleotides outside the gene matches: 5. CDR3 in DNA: TGTGCCAGCAGCCCGACAGGGGGCTTTTACAATGAGCAGTTCTTC. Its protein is CASSPTGGFYNEQFF.

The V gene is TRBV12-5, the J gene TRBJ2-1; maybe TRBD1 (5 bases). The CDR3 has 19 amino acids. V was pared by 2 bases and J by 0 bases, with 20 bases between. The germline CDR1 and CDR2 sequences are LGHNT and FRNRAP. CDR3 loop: CASGLLRILQGSSYNEQFF. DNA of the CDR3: TGTGCTAGTGGTTTGCTCCGGATACTTCAGGGAAGCTCCTACAATGAGCAGTTCTTC.

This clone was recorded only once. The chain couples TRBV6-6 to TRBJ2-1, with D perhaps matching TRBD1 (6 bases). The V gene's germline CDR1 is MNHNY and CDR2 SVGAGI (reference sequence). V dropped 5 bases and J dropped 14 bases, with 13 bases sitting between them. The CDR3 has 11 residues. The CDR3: CASSPGPGEFF. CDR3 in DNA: TGTGCCAGCAGTCCCGGGCCAGGGGAGTTCTTC.

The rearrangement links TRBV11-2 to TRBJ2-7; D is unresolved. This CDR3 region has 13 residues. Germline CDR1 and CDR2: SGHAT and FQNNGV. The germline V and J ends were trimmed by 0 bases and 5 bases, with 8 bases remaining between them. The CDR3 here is CASSLDGVDEQYF. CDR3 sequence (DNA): TGTGCCAGCAGCTTAGATGGGGTGGACGAGCAGTACTTC.

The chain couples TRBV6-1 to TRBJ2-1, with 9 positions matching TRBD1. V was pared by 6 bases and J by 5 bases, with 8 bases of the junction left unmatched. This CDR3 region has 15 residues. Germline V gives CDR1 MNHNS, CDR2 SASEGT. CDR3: CASRGGTGLNNEQFF. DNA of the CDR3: TGTGCCAGCAGAGGTGGGACAGGGCTAAACAATGAGCAGTTCTTC.

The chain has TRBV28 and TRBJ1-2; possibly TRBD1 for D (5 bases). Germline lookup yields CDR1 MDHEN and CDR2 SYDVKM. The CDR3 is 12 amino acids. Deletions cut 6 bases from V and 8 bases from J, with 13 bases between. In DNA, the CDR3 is TGTGCCAGCAGCACAGGAGGCTGGGGCTACACCTTC. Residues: CASSTGGWGYTF.

CDR3 DNA: TGTGCCAGCAGTGAACAGGGGGGTCAGCCCCAGCATTTT. Translated, it gives CASSEQGGQPQHF. V gene TRBV2 combines with J gene TRBJ1-5, with 7 bases fitting TRBD1. Germline V gene lookup returns CDR1 SNHLY and CDR2 FYNNEI. J was trimmed by 6 bases and V by 2 bases; bases with no gene match: 1. This CDR3 is built from 13 residues.

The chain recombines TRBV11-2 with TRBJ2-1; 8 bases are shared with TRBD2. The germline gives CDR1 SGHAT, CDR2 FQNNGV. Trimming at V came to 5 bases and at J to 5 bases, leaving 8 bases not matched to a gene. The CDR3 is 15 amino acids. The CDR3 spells CASSLTAGGNNEQFF. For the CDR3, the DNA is TGTGCCAGCAGCCTCACCGCGGGAGGAAACAATGAGCAGTTCTTC.

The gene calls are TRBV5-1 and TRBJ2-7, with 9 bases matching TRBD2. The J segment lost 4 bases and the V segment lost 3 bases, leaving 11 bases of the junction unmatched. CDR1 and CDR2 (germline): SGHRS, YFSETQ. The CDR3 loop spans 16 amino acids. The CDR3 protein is CASSSSAGGPSYEQYF. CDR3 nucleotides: TGCGCCAGCAGCTCTAGCGCGGGAGGGCCTTCTTACGAGCAGTACTTC.

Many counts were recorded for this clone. The CDR3 sequence is CAWNEGFMSTEAFF. The CDR3 DNA follows: TGTGCCTGGAATGAGGGGTTTATGAGCACTGAAGCTTTCTTT. The chain joins TRBV30 to TRBJ1-1; D perhaps matches TRBD1 (5 bases). There are 14 residues in the CDR3. The V gene lost 4 bases and the J gene lost 4 bases, with 16 bases spanning the gap. Germline V gene data show CDR1 as GTSNPN and CDR2 as SVGIG (reference sequence).

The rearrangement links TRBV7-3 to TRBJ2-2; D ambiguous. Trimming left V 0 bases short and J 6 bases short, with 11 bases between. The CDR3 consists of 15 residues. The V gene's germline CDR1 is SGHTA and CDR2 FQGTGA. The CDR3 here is CASSLTSQGSGELFF. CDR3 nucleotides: TGTGCCAGCAGCTTAACGTCGCAAGGGTCCGGGGAGCTGTTTTTT.

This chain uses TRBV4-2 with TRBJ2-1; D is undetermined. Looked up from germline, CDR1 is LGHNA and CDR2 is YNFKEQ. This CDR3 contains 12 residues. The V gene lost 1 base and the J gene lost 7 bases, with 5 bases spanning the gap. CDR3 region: CASSQVRNEQFF. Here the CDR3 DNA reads TGTGCCAGCAGCCAAGTGAGGAATGAGCAGTTCTTC.

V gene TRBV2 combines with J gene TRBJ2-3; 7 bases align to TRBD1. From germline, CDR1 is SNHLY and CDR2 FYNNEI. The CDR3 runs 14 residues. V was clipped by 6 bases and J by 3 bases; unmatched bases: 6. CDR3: CASRDRQGTDTQYF. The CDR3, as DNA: TGTGCCAGCAGGGATAGACAGGGTACAGATACGCAGTATTTT.

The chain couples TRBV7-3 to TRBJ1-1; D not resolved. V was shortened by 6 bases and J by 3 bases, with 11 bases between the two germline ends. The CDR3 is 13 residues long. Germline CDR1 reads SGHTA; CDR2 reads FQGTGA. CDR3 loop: CASRFTKDTEAFF. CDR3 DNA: TGTGCCAGCAGGTTTACTAAAGACACTGAAGCTTTCTTT.